This entry lists 23 T cell receptor beta chains sequenced from one sample in a study of blood T cell repertoires in COVID-19. This table comes from immunoSEQ multiplex PCR, and its TCRdb copy is limited to in-frame clones, with some not included. The sample contains under 200,000 clones, roughly nine tenths of which appear only once. The sample was peripheral blood. The receptors were sampled from a man between 65 and 79 years old with active or convalescent COVID-19.

The chain recombines TRBV19 with TRBJ2-1; 8 nucleotides align to TRBD2. The junction had 8 bases not matched to a gene; V was cut back by 4 bases and J by 3 bases. The germline CDR1 and CDR2 sequences are LNHDA and SQIVND (reference sequence). The CDR3 covers 16 residues. This CDR3 is CASSTITSGDYNEQFF. The CDR3 DNA follows: TGTGCCAGTAGTACCATAACTAGCGGTGACTACAATGAGCAGTTCTTC.

This clone appeared a single time. V usage is TRBV5-1 and J usage is TRBJ1-5, with 9 bases fitting TRBD1. The V and J ends lost 4 bases and 3 bases, in that order; junction bases with no gene match: 5. There are 15 residues in the CDR3. Germline CDR1 is SGHRS and CDR2 is YFSETQ. This chain's CDR3 is CASSPTGGANQPQHF. In DNA form, the CDR3 reads TGCGCCAGCAGCCCGACAGGGGGGGCCAATCAGCCCCAGCATTTT. Drawing the rest from reference TRBV5-1 and TRBJ1-5, the complete variable domain is KAGVTQTPRYLIKTRGQQVTLSCSPISGHRSVSWYQQTPGQGLQFLFEYFSETQRNKGNFPGRFSGRQFSNSRSEMNVSTLELGDSALYLCASSPTGGANQPQHFGDGTRLSIL.

This chain uses TRBV6-1 with TRBJ2-3; 8 positions match TRBD1. Germline CDR1 and CDR2: MNHNS and SASEGT. The CDR3 is 15 residues long. V shed 3 bases, J shed 6 bases, and the junction held 8 bases outside the gene matches. The CDR3 loop reads CASSERDRSVDTQYF. The DNA for the CDR3 is TGTGCCAGCAGTGAGCGGGACAGGTCGGTGGATACGCAGTATTTT.

The chain combines TRBV6-1 with TRBJ1-4; D perhaps matches TRBD1 (6 bases). Trimming pared 5 bases from V and 5 bases from J, leaving 9 bases between. Germline V gene sequence: CDR1 MNHNS, CDR2 SASEGT. The CDR3 extends over 13 amino acids. The CDR3 sequence: CASSPQGNEKLFF. Here the CDR3 DNA reads TGTGCCAGCAGTCCCCAGGGGAATGAAAAACTGTTTTTT.

This sequence joins TRBV6-2 or TRBV6-3 and TRBJ2-2; tentative D call: TRBD1 (6 bases). Germline CDR1 and CDR2: MNHEY and SVGEGT. The CDR3 is 16 residues long. V shed 5 bases and J shed 6 bases, with 19 bases lying between them. The CDR3, as DNA: TGTGCCAGCAGTACAGGACGGACAGCAGGTCCCGGGGAGCTGTTTTTT. Its protein product is CASSTGRTAGPGELFF.

The chain combines TRBV27 with TRBJ2-3; D is possibly TRBD1 (6 bases). The CDR3 totals 18 residues. The germline V gene has CDR1 MNHEY and CDR2 SMNVEV (reference sequence). V was shortened by 3 bases and J by 2 bases, with 21 bases between the two germline ends. CDR3 in amino acids: CASSFRRRTDYTTDTQYF. In nucleotides, the CDR3 is TGTGCCAGCAGTTTTCGCCGTCGGACAGACTACACCACAGATACGCAGTATTTT.

The V call is TRBV4-1, the J call TRBJ1-2, with D perhaps matching TRBD1 (6 bases). CDR3 length equals 14 residues. V lost 0 bases to trimming and J lost 8 bases, with 13 bases between them. The germline V gene encodes CDR1 MGHRA and CDR2 YSYEKL. The CDR3 DNA reads as TGCGCCAGCAGCCAAGATCCACAGGGATGGGGCTACACCTTC. This codes for CASSQDPQGWGYTF.

The chain links TRBV4-3 to TRBJ1-2; D gene ambiguous. The CDR3 runs 16 residues. The V and J ends lost 0 bases and 6 bases respectively, with 17 bases between them. Germline values: CDR1 LGHNA, CDR2 YSLEER. Written as DNA, the CDR3 is TGCGCCAGCAGCCAAGATGGAGTGGGTTTGGAAAATGGCTACACCTTC. Translating it yields CASSQDGVGLENGYTF.

The J gene is TRBJ2-1, the V gene TRBV6-6, with 13 bases matching TRBD2. V shed 5 bases and J 9 bases; nucleotides not matched to a gene: 7. This CDR3 has 15 amino acids. Germline-derived CDR1 and CDR2 are MNHNY and SVGAGI (reference sequence). The CDR3 here is CASSPGLAGVGEQFF. DNA of the CDR3: TGTGCCAGCAGTCCTGGACTAGCGGGAGTCGGTGAGCAGTTCTTC.

V and J are TRBV10-3 and TRBJ2-3, with 9 bases aligning to TRBD1. The CDR3 covers 15 residues. Germline CDR1 is ENHRY and CDR2 is SYGVKD. Trimming removed 5 bases from V and 2 bases from J; junction bases left unmatched: 5. CDR3 sequence reads: CAISPDRGDTDTQYF. In DNA, the CDR3 is TGTGCCATCAGTCCGGACAGGGGAGACACAGATACGCAGTATTTT.

The chain uses TRBV6-2 or TRBV6-3 and TRBJ1-2; possible D gene TRBD1, 5 bases. Germline V gene lookup returns CDR1 MNHEY and CDR2 SVGEGT. CDR3 length: 15 residues. The ends were cut back, 4 bases at V and 3 bases at J, with 15 bases in the middle. CDR3 coding DNA: TGTGCCAGCAGTTCCCGGGGCAGCGGGCACTATGGCTACACCTTC. Amino acid sequence: CASSSRGSGHYGYTF.

This chain uses TRBV4-3 with TRBJ1-3; the D gene is possibly TRBD1 (5 bases). CDR3 length equals 14 residues. Germline V lookup: CDR1 LGHNA, CDR2 YSLEER. V shed 1 base and J shed 7 bases, with 11 bases lying between them. Here the CDR3 reads CASSQGQTPNTIYF. CDR3 nucleotide sequence: TGCGCCAGCAGCCAAGGACAGACGCCGAACACCATATATTTT.

V and J are TRBV10-1 and TRBJ1-1, with 7 bases lining up with TRBD1. Per germline, CDR1 WNHNN and CDR2 SYGVQD (reference sequence). This CDR3 spans 13 amino acids. The V segment lost 2 bases and the J segment 8 bases; nucleotides outside the gene matches: 5. CDR3 sequence reads: CASSEVWTGEAFF. The CDR3 DNA reads TGCGCCAGCAGTGAGGTCTGGACAGGCGAAGCTTTCTTT.

The V and J genes are TRBV4-3 and TRBJ2-1; TRBD2 is a possible D gene (5 bases). The CDR3 has 15 amino acids. Germline CDR1 is LGHNA and CDR2 is YSLEER. Deletions cut 0 bases from V and 2 bases from J, with 8 bases between. The CDR3 bases are TGCGCCAGCAGCCAAGAGGACGGGACCTACAATGAGCAGTTCTTC. The encoded protein is CASSQEDGTYNEQFF.

The chain employs TRBV3-1 (or the pseudogene TRBV3-2) and TRBJ2-5; maybe TRBD1 (5 bases). The CDR3 has 14 amino acids. The V gene's germline CDR1 is LGHDT and CDR2 YNNKEL (reference sequence). The V end lost 0 bases, the J end lost 4 bases, and 9 bases lay between the germline ends. The CDR3 region has the DNA TGTGCCAGCAGCCAAGATCAAGGGGCAGAGACCCAGTACTTC. Translated: CASSQDQGAETQYF.

The chain has TRBV2 and TRBJ2-1; 7 bases align to TRBD2. Germline V gene data show CDR1 as SNHLY and CDR2 as FYNNEI. V shed 7 bases and J 8 bases; nucleotides not matched to a gene: 17. There are 16 residues in the CDR3. The CDR3 here is CASMREVAAAGDEQFF. The DNA of the CDR3 is TGTGCCAGCATGAGGGAGGTAGCGGCCGCGGGGGATGAGCAGTTCTTC. Full variable domain (missing parts from reference TRBV2 and TRBJ2-1): EPEVTQTPSHQVTQMGQEVILRCVPISNHLYFYWYRQILGQKVEFLVSFYNNEISEKSEIFDDQFSVERPDGSNFTLKIRSTKLEDSAMYFCASMREVAAAGDEQFFGPGTRLTVL.

The V gene is TRBV28, the J gene TRBJ2-7, with D tentatively TRBD2 (5 bases). The V gene's germline CDR1 is MDHEN and CDR2 SYDVKM. The CDR3 is 15 amino acids. The V end was cut by 3 bases, the J end by 0 bases, with 12 bases between. CDR3 DNA: TGTGCCAGCAGTTTTTTGGTTCGGGACTCCTACGAGCAGTACTTC. It specifies CASSFLVRDSYEQYF.

The chain links TRBV5-1 to TRBJ2-5; TRBD2 might be the D (5 bases). With 1 base removed from V and 9 bases from J, the gap between germline ends came to 16 bases. The CDR3 runs 14 residues. Germline CDR1 is SGHRS and CDR2 is YFSETQ. The chain's CDR3 is CASSLSRTNGAQYF. In nucleotides, the CDR3 is TGCGCCAGCAGCTTGTCCCGGACCAACGGGGCCCAGTACTTC. Combining the CDR3 with reference TRBV5-1 and TRBJ2-5 gives the whole variable domain KAGVTQTPRYLIKTRGQQVTLSCSPISGHRSVSWYQQTPGQGLQFLFEYFSETQRNKGNFPGRFSGRQFSNSRSEMNVSTLELGDSALYLCASSLSRTNGAQYFGPGTRLLVL.

V usage is TRBV7-9 and J usage is TRBJ1-6; the D gene is possibly TRBD1 (5 bases). V was pared by 2 bases and J by 8 bases, with 10 bases between. CDR3 size: 14 residues. The V gene's germline CDR1 is SEHNR and CDR2 FQNEAQ (reference sequence). For the CDR3, the DNA is TGTGCCAGCAGCTTAAGGGGTGGGGATTCACCCCTCCACTTT. Encoded protein: CASSLRGGDSPLHF.

This CDR3 is CASSLGVLPSTDTQYF. CDR3 in DNA: TGTGCCAGCAGCTTAGGAGTGCTACCTAGCACAGATACGCAGTATTTT. This chain connects TRBV7-2 to TRBJ2-3, with no clear D. Germline V gene data show CDR1 as SGHTA and CDR2 as FQGNSA. CDR3 length equals 16 residues. Trimming left V 1 base short and J 0 bases short, with 11 bases between.

The chain couples TRBV7-2 to TRBJ2-3; D is possibly TRBD1 (6 bases). CDR3 length: 13 amino acids. Germline CDR1 is SGHTA and CDR2 is FQGNSA. The V and J ends lost 5 bases and 7 bases respectively, with 13 bases between them. DNA of the CDR3: TGTGCCAGCAGCCCTTTCAGGGGAAATACGCAGTATTTT. Translated, it gives CASSPFRGNTQYF.

V is TRBV6-2 or TRBV6-3 and J is TRBJ2-3, with TRBD2 identical over 9 bases. Germline V CDR1 and CDR2: MNHEY, SVGEGT. Losses at the gene ends were 3 bases for V and 5 bases for J; bases not matched to a gene: 12. The CDR3 is made up of 17 amino acids. The CDR3 sequence is CASSYELAGGPLDTQYF. The CDR3 DNA is TGTGCCAGCAGTTATGAACTTGCGGGGGGGCCATTAGATACGCAGTATTTT.

The chain has TRBV5-4 and TRBJ2-7, with 8 bases identical to TRBD1. V lost 4 bases and J lost 3; bases outside the gene matches: 9. The germline V gene encodes CDR1 SGHNT and CDR2 YYREEE (reference sequence). This CDR3 is 15 amino acids long. The CDR3 bases are TGTGCCAGCAGCGAACCCGGGACAGGTCTCTACGAGCAGTACTTC. This translates into CASSEPGTGLYEQYF.